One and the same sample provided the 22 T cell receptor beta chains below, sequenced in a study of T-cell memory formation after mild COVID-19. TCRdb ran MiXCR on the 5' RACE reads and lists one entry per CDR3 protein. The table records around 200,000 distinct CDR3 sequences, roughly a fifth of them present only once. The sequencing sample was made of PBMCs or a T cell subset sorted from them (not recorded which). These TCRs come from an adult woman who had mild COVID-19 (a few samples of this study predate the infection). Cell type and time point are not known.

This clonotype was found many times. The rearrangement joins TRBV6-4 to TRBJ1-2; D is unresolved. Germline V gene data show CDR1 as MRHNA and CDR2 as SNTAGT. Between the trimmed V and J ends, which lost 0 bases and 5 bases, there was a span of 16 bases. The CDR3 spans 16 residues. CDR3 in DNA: TGTGCCAGCAGTGACTCGGCGGGGAAAGGAGGGTATGGCTACACCTTC. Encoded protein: CASSDSAGKGGYGYTF.

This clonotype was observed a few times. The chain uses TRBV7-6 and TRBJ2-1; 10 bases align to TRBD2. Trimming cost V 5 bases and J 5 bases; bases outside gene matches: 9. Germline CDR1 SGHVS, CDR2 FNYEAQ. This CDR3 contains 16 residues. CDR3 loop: CASSPRTSGDHNEQFF. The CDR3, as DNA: TGTGCCAGCAGCCCCCGTACTAGCGGGGATCACAATGAGCAGTTCTTC.

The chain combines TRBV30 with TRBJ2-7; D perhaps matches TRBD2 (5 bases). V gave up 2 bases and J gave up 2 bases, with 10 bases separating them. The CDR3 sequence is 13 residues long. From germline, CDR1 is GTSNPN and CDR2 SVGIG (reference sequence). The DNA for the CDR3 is TGTGCCTGGAGTAGGGAGATCACCTACGAGCAGTACTTC. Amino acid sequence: CAWSREITYEQYF.

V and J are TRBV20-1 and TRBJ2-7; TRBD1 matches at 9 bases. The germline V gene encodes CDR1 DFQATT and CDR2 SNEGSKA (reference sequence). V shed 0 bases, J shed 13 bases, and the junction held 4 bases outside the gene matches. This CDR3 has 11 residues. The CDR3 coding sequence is TGCAGTGCTAGAGAAGGACAGGGGTTCTACTTC. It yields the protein CSAREGQGFYF.

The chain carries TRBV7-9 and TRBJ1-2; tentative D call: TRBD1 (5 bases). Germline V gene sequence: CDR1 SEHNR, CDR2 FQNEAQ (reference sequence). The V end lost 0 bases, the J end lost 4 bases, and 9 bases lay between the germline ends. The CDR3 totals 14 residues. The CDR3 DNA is TGTGCCAGCAGCTTAGCGGGGGGATCCTATGGCTACACCTTC. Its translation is CASSLAGGSYGYTF.

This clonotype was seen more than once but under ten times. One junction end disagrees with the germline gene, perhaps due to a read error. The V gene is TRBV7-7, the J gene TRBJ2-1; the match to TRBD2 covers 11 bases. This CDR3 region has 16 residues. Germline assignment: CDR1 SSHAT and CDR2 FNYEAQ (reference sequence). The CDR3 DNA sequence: TGTGCTAGCAGCGTAGGGGGACTAGCGGTTTACAATGAGCAGTTCTTC. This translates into CASSVGGLAVYNEQFF.

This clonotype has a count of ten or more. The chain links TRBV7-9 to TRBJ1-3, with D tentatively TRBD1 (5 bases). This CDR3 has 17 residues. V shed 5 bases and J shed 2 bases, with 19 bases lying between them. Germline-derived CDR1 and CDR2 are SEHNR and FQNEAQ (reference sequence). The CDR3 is CASSHAGGTMPGNTIYF. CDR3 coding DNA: TGTGCCAGCAGCCACGCCGGGGGAACTATGCCTGGAAACACCATATATTTT.

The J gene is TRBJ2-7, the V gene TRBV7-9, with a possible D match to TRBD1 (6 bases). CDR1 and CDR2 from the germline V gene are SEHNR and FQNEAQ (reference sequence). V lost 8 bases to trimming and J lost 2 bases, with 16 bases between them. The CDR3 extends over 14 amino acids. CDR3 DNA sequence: TGTGCCAGCTCGTCCGTGACAGGAGCCTACGAGCAGTACTTC. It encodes CASSSVTGAYEQYF. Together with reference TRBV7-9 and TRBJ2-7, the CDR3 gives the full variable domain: DTGVSQNPRHKITKRGQNVTFRCDPISEHNRLYWYRQTLGQGPEFLTYFQNEAQLEKSRLLSDRFSAERPKGSFSTLEIQRTEQGDSAMYLCASSSVTGAYEQYFGPGTRLTVT.

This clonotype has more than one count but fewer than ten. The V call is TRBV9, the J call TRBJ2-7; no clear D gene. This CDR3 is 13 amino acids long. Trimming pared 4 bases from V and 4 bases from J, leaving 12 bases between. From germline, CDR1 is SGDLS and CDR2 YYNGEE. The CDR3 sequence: CASSSHPKYEQYF. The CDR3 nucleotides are TGTGCCAGCAGCTCCCACCCTAAATACGAGCAGTACTTC.

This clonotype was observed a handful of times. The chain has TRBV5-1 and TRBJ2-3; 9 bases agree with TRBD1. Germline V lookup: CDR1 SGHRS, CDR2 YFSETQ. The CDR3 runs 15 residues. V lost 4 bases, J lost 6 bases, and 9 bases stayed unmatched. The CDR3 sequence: CASSPLGQGLDTQYF. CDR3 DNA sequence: TGCGCCAGCAGCCCTCTGGGACAGGGCCTGGATACGCAGTATTTT.

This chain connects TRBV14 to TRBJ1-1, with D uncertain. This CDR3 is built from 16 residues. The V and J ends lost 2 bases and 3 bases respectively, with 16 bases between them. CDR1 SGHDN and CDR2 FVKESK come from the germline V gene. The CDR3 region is CASSQSLKRVDTEAFF. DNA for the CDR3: TGTGCCAGCAGCCAAAGTCTGAAACGAGTCGACACTGAAGCTTTCTTT.

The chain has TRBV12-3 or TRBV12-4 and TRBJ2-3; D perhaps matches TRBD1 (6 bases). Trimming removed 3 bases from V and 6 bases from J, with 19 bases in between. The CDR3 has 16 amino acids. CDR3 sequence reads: CASSFIAGVGADTQYF. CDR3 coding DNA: TGTGCCAGCAGTTTCATTGCAGGGGTGGGTGCGGATACGCAGTATTTT.

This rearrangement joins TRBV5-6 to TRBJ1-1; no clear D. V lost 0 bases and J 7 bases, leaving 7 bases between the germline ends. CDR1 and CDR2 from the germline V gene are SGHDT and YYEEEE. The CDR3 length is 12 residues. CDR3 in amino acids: CASSLAADEAFF. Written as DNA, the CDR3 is TGTGCCAGCAGCTTGGCGGCAGATGAAGCTTTCTTT.

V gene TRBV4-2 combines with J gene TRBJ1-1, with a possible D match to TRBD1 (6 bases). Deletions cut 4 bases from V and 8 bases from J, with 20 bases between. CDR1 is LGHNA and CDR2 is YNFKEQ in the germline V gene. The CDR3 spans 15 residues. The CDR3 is CASSPEDSPRGEAFF. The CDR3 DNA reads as TGTGCCAGCAGCCCAGAGGACAGCCCTCGTGGGGAAGCTTTCTTT.

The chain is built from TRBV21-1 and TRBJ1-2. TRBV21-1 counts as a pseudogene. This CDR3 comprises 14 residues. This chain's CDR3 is CASFKRPANYGYTF. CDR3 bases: TGTGCCAGCTTTAAACGGCCAGCTAACTATGGCTACACCTTC.

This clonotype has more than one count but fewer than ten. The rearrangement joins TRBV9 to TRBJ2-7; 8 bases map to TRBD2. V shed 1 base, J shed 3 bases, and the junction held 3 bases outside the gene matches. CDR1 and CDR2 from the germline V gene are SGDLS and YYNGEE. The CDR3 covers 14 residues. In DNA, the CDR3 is TGTGCCAGCAGCGTAAGCGGGAGTATCTACGAGCAGTACTTC. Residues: CASSVSGSIYEQYF.

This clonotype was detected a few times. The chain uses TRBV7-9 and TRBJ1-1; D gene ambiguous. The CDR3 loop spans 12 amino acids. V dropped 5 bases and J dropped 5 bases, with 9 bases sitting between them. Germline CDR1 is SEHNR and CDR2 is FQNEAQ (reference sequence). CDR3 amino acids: CASSRADTEAFF. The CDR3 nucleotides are TGTGCCAGCAGCAGGGCGGATACTGAAGCTTTCTTT.

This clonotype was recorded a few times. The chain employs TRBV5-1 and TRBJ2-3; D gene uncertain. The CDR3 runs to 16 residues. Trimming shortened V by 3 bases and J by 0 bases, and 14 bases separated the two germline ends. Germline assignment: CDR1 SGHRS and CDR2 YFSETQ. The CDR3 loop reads CASSSLPTPSTDTQYF. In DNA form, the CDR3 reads TGCGCCAGCAGCTCGTTACCTACTCCTAGCACAGATACGCAGTATTTT.

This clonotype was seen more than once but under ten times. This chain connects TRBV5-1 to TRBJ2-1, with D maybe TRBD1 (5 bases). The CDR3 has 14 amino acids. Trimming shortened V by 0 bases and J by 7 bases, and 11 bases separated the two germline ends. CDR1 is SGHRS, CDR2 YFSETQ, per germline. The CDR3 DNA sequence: TGCGCCAGCAGCTTGGATGGGGCCACAAATGAGCAGTTCTTC. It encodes CASSLDGATNEQFF.

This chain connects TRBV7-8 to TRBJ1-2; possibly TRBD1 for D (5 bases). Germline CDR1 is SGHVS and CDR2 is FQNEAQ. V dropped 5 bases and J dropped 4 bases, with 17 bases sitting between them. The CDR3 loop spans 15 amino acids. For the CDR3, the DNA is TGTGCCAGCAGCCCCAGGCAGGGCGGGAGCTATGGCTACACCTTC. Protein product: CASSPRQGGSYGYTF.

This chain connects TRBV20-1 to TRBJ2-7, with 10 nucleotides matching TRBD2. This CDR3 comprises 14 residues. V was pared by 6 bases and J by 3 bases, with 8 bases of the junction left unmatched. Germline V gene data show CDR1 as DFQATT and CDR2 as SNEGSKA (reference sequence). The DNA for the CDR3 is TGCAGTGCCAGCGGACTAGCGGATTACTACGAGCAGTACTTC. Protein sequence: CSASGLADYYEQYF.

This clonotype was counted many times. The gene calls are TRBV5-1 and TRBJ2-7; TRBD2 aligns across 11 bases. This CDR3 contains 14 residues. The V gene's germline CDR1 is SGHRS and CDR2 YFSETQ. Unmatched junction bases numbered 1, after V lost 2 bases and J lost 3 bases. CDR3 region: CASSFGTSGYEQYF. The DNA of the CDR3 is TGCGCCAGCAGCTTCGGGACTAGCGGCTACGAGCAGTACTTC.